A selection of T cell receptor beta chains follows, all from one sample in a study of blood T cells in healthy people across ages. In TCRdb, the 5' RACE reads were re-called with MiXCR into one record per CDR3 protein. The sample holds about 1 million distinct CDR3 sequences, 40% to 50% seen once. The source material was blood. These receptors all come from a woman aged 55-75 years in good health. Both conserved end residues are part of each CDR3. The D gene is left open where the match is weak. Size tells how often a clone was seen (once, few, many) or the class of an expanded clone, and some rows leave it out.

D gene | J gene | V gene | clone size | CDR3 protein | CDR3 DNA
TRBD2 | TRBJ2-3 | TRBV27 | - | CASSPSTSGRITDTQYF | TGTGCCAGCAGTCCCTCTACTAGCGGGAGAATCACAGATACGCAGTATTTT
- | TRBJ2-1 | TRBV4-2 | - | CASSQGTDSYNEQFF | TGTGCCAGCAGCCAAGGGACGGACAGTTACAATGAGCAGTTCTTC
- | TRBJ2-7 | TRBV5-1 | once | CASSSYSSSYNEQYF | TGCGCCAGCAGCTCCTACTCGAGCTCCTACAATGAGCAGTACTTC
- | TRBJ2-7 | TRBV7-9 | - | CASSRPLPAGVPLTQYF | TGTGCCAGCAGCCGGCCTCTCCCGGCCGGAGTCCCCCTAACCCAGTACTTC
- | TRBJ1-1 | TRBV6-1 | many | CASSVGGGSMNTEAFF | TGTGCCAGCAGTGTGGGTGGAGGGTCCATGAACACTGAAGCTTTCTTT
- | TRBJ2-7 | TRBV27 | - | CASSLLGSGEQYF | TGTGCCAGCAGTTTACTGGGCTCGGGCGAGCAGTACTTC
TRBD2 | TRBJ2-3 | TRBV6-2/TRBV6-3 | - | CASSYQTSGTDAQYF | TGTGCCAGCAGTTACCAGACTAGCGGCACAGATGCGCAGTATTTT
- | TRBJ2-7 | TRBV6-2/TRBV6-3 | few | CASSYRWEQYF | TGTGCCAGCAGTTACCGCTGGGAGCAGTACTTC
- | TRBJ2-1 | TRBV7-2 | few | CASSLVGLGVNEQFF | TGTGCCAGCAGCTTAGTTGGTCTGGGGGTAAATGAGCAGTTCTTC
- | TRBJ2-3 | TRBV7-7 | few | CASSLMAGGTDTQYF | TGTGCCAGCAGCTTAATGGCAGGGGGGACAGATACGCAGTATTTT
TRBD2 | TRBJ2-5 | TRBV7-7 | once | CASSLGTTTQETQYF | TGTGCCAGCAGCTTGGGGACTACCACCCAAGAGACCCAGTACTTC
TRBD1 | TRBJ1-4 | TRBV13 | once | CASSLAGGGSNERLFF | TGTGCCAGCAGCTTAGCAGGGGGGGGATCGAATGAAAGACTGTTTTTT